This T cell receptor beta chain was documented in a study of cytomegalovirus exposure and HLA in healthy donors. The CDR3 sequence is 13 residues long. Germline trimming cut 6 bases from V and 7 bases from J; bases unmatched to any gene: 8. Germline assignment: CDR1 MNHNS and CDR2 SASEGT. Profiling relied on immunoSEQ multiplex PCR, and the TCRdb table lists in-frame clones only, not all of them. The table has approximately 210,000 clones, around 88% seen once. The V and J genes are TRBV6-1 and TRBJ2-7, with 8 nucleotides matching TRBD1. Sample: PBMCs. The source is a woman between 18 and 29 years old in good health and CMV-seronegative. The CDR3, as DNA: TGTGCCAGCAGCCAGCAGGGGGCAGAAGAGCAGTACTTC. It yields the protein CASSQQGAEEQYF.